These 12 T cell receptor beta chains share one sample of origin, sequenced in a study of human T cells and chemical hapten exposure. TCRdb itself ran the RACE reads through MiXCR, one entry per CDR3 protein. The sample yields 180,000 or so distinct CDR3 sequences, around 25% seen once. Described time point: patch test 3, about 24 weeks after DPC sensitization. Treatment specified: therapeutic diphenylcyclopropenone sensitization with weekly scalp DPC. The starting material was whole blood, obtained in connection with sensitization to the hapten diphenylcyclopropenone (DPC). The receptor source for this set is a woman in her thirties or forties with alopecia areata. Some clones in this sample may be carry-over from other donors' samples.

Written as DNA, the CDR3 is TGTGCCAGCAGCTTACCCGATTACAGATCCTACGAGCAGTACTTC. As protein: CASSLPDYRSYEQYF. The chain carries TRBV7-9 and TRBJ2-7; D ambiguous. CDR1 and CDR2 from the germline V gene are SEHNR and FQNEAQ (reference sequence). Trimming took 2 bases from V and 1 from J, leaving 12 bases between them. The CDR3 sequence is 15 residues long.

This clonotype was picked up many times. The chain has TRBV29-1 and TRBJ2-2, with D possibly matching TRBD2 (5 bases). CDR1 SQVTM and CDR2 ANQGSEA come from the germline V gene. This CDR3 spans 16 amino acids. V was shortened by 7 bases and J by 1 base, with 19 bases between the two germline ends. The CDR3 spells CSARLVSGGNTGELFF. The CDR3 nucleotides are TGCAGCGCCAGGCTGGTCAGCGGAGGGAACACCGGGGAGCTGTTTTTT.

This clonotype was detected ten times or more. V usage is TRBV14 and J usage is TRBJ1-4; TRBD1 aligns across 7 bases. Germline assignment: CDR1 SGHDN and CDR2 FVKESK. The length of the CDR3 is 14 residues. The V gene end was trimmed by 6 bases and the J gene end by 3 bases; junction bases not matched to a gene: 4. The CDR3 DNA reads as TGTGCCAGCAGTCGGGACAGATCTAATGAAAAACTGTTTTTT. Its translation is CASSRDRSNEKLFF.

This clonotype was counted between two and nine times. The chain joins TRBV6-2 or TRBV6-3 to TRBJ1-1; D is undetermined. Per germline, CDR1 MNHEY and CDR2 SVGEGT. V was shortened by 3 bases and J by 1 base, with 9 bases between the two germline ends. The CDR3 sequence is 14 residues long. This chain's CDR3 is CASSYWRGNTEAFF. The CDR3 DNA follows: TGTGCCAGCAGTTATTGGCGGGGGAACACTGAAGCTTTCTTT.

J is TRBJ2-7 and V is TRBV4-3; TRBD2 agrees at 11 bases. This CDR3 spans 13 amino acids. The ends lost 5 bases at V and 9 bases at J; junction bases unmatched: 6. Germline assignment: CDR1 LGHNA and CDR2 YSLEER. For the CDR3, the DNA is TGCGCCAGCAGCACTAGCGGGAGCTCGGCGCAGTACTTC. Translated, it gives CASSTSGSSAQYF.

The chain joins TRBV7-2 to TRBJ1-5; TRBD1 is a possible D gene (6 bases). Germline CDR1 SGHTA, CDR2 FQGNSA. With 1 base removed from V and 5 bases from J, the gap between germline ends came to 15 bases. The CDR3 is 16 residues long. This CDR3 is CASSLGAPRGHQPQHF. The DNA for the CDR3 is TGTGCCAGCAGCTTAGGGGCGCCCAGGGGACATCAGCCCCAGCATTTT. Looking up the rest from reference TRBV7-2 and TRBJ1-5 gives the full variable domain: GAGVSQSPSNKVTEKGKDVELRCDPISGHTALYWYRQSLGQGLEFLIYFQGNSAPDKSGLPSDRFSAERTGGSVSTLTIQRTQQEDSAVYLCASSLGAPRGHQPQHFGDGTRLSIL.

This chain uses TRBV7-2 with TRBJ1-5; D possibly corresponds to TRBD1 (5 bases). There are 15 residues in the CDR3. V lost 4 bases and J lost 0, with 10 bases in between. The germline V gene has CDR1 SGHTA and CDR2 FQGNSA. The CDR3 loop is CASSSRVYSNQPQHF. CDR3 nucleotide sequence: TGTGCCAGCAGCTCCAGGGTATATAGCAATCAGCCCCAGCATTTT.

The rearrangement links TRBV6-5 to TRBJ2-2; TRBD1 agrees at 9 bases. Germline assignment: CDR1 MNHEY and CDR2 SVGAGI. The CDR3 has 16 amino acids. With V trimmed by 2 bases and J by 5 bases, 6 bases remained unmatched. The CDR3 region is CASSYRPGTGTGELFF. The CDR3 DNA sequence: TGTGCCAGCAGTTACCGTCCCGGGACAGGGACCGGGGAGCTGTTTTTT.

This clonotype came up a few times. The chain employs TRBV7-9 and TRBJ2-3; no reliable D call. The CDR3 is 12 amino acids. Trimming cost V 4 bases and J 4 bases, with 6 bases left between them. Germline CDR1 SEHNR, CDR2 FQNEAQ (reference sequence). DNA of the CDR3: TGTGCCAGCAGCTCCCGCTCAGATACGCAGTATTTT. Translated: CASSSRSDTQYF.

The chain employs TRBV4-3 and TRBJ2-2; 11 nucleotides line up with TRBD1. V trimming: 1 base; J trimming: 4 bases; junction bases outside the gene matches: 5. The germline V gene has CDR1 LGHNA and CDR2 YSLEER. This CDR3 contains 17 residues. CDR3: CASSQGGTGGSTGELFF. The CDR3 nucleotides are TGCGCCAGCAGCCAAGGTGGGACAGGGGGTTCCACCGGGGAGCTGTTTTTT.

The V call is TRBV9, the J call TRBJ2-5; weak D call: TRBD2 (5 bases). The CDR3 runs 13 residues. Germline V lookup: CDR1 SGDLS, CDR2 YYNGEE. The ends were cut back, 4 bases at V and 9 bases at J, with 16 bases in the middle. In DNA, the CDR3 is TGTGCCAGCAGCATATCAGAGGCAGCGGCCCAGTACTTC. Its protein is CASSISEAAAQYF.

The chain couples TRBV28 to TRBJ1-1, with D hard to call. CDR1 and CDR2 from the germline V gene are MDHEN and SYDVKM. V was cut by 7 bases and J by 5 bases, with 23 bases left in between. The CDR3 is 16 amino acids. In nucleotides, the CDR3 is TGTGCCAGCAACCCCGCTAGGGCAGGATATTTTACTGAAGCTTTCTTT. Its translation: CASNPARAGYFTEAFF.